Below are 10 T cell receptor beta chains sequenced from a single sample in a study of CDR3 diversity in severe acne. One entry per CDR3 protein, called by TCRdb with MiXCR from the PCR reads. The data hold about 85,000 distinct CDR3 sequences, with about half observed a single time. The sequenced sample consisted of blood. The receptor set was obtained from a male donor in good health, serving as a control.

This clonotype was counted at least ten times. The chain links TRBV10-1 to TRBJ2-2; D ambiguous. V lost 7 bases, J lost 4 bases, and 13 bases lay in between. CDR1 is WNHNN, CDR2 SYGVQD, per germline (reference sequence). This CDR3 has 14 residues. This CDR3 reads CASTPEVATGELFF. In DNA, the CDR3 is TGCGCCAGCACCCCCGAGGTGGCCACCGGGGAGCTGTTTTTT.

The chain recombines TRBV20-1 with TRBJ2-7; the D gene is possibly TRBD2 (5 bases). CDR3 length: 12 residues. V shed 4 bases and J shed 2 bases, with 9 bases lying between them. Germline CDR1 is DFQATT and CDR2 is SNEGSKA (reference sequence). DNA of the CDR3: TGCAGTGCTAAGACTACCGCCTACGAGCAGTACTTC. It encodes CSAKTTAYEQYF.

To note about this clonotype: Lacking the conserved final phenylalanine or tryptophan, this CDR3 likely reflects a read error. No DNA is shown, since the ends of the CDR3 on it are uncertain; the CDR3 is the one TCRdb lists. The CDR3 loop is CASSPSGSGGPSSYNEQRI. The chain recombines TRBV4-1 with TRBJ2-1; the table's TRBD1 call for D was not verified on the DNA. A total of 19 residues make up the CDR3, ends included. The germline CDR1 and CDR2 sequences are MGHRA and YSYEKL.

The genes are TRBV29-1 and TRBJ2-5; D may be TRBD2 (5 bases). The CDR3 has 13 residues. CDR1 is SQVTM and CDR2 is ANQGSEA in the germline V gene. The CDR3 DNA sequence: TGCAGTGCTAGAGATATTAGCGAAGAGACCCAGTACTTC. Translation: CSARDISEETQYF.

In its sample, this clonotype was seen many times. The rearrangement uses TRBV2 and TRBJ2-5; TRBD2 is a possible D gene (6 bases). Germline loops: CDR1 SNHLY, CDR2 FYNNEI. The CDR3 is 15 amino acids. Trimming removed 3 bases from V and 6 bases from J, with 17 bases in between. The CDR3 reads CASSESRLVGKTQYF. DNA of the CDR3: TGTGCCAGCAGTGAGAGCCGACTAGTTGGAAAGACCCAGTACTTC.

This clonotype occurred once. This chain uses TRBV5-4 with TRBJ2-2; 8 bases fit TRBD2. The CDR3 is 18 amino acids. Germline V gene lookup returns CDR1 SGHNT and CDR2 YYREEE (reference sequence). V was pared by 3 bases and J by 1 base, with 11 bases of the junction left unmatched. The CDR3 here is CASSSQAGGGQNTGELFF. CDR3 coding DNA: TGTGCCAGCAGCTCCCAAGCCGGGGGGGGACAGAACACCGGGGAGCTGTTTTTT. Using reference TRBV5-4 and TRBJ2-2 for the parts outside the CDR3, the full variable domain is ETGVTQSPTHLIKTRGQQVTLRCSSQSGHNTVSWYQQALGQGPQFIFQYYREEENGRGNFPPRFSGLQFPNYSSELNVNALELDDSALYLCASSSQAGGGQNTGELFFGEGSRLTVL.

The CDR3 protein is CASSPGTSGTTYEQYF. In nucleotides, the CDR3 is TGTGCCAGCAGCCCGGGGACTAGCGGGACCACCTACGAGCAGTACTTC. The genes are TRBV25-1 and TRBJ2-7, with 13 bases matching TRBD2. Germline assignment: CDR1 MGHDK and CDR2 SYGVNS. The CDR3 is 16 residues long. The V and J ends lost 6 bases and 2 bases, in that order; junction bases with no gene match: 7.

This clonotype is a singleton in its sample. J is TRBJ2-7 and V is TRBV7-9; D ambiguous. The ends were cut back, 4 bases at V and 5 bases at J, with 9 bases in the middle. Germline-derived CDR1 and CDR2 are SEHNR and FQNEAQ (reference sequence). This CDR3 comprises 12 residues. The CDR3 sequence: CASSSDGNEQYF. The CDR3 DNA reads TGTGCCAGCAGCTCGGACGGAAACGAGCAGTACTTC.

For this clonotype: Because the CDR3's place on the DNA is in doubt, the DNA is left out and the CDR3 is given as listed by TCRdb. The chain couples TRBV7-9 to TRBJ1-4; the D call in the table, TRBD1, was not verified against the DNA. A total of 22 residues make up the CDR3, ends included. The germline V gene has CDR1 SEHNR and CDR2 FQNEAQ (reference sequence). The CDR3 here is CAMYLCASSLSPGTGFNEKLFF.

The V call is TRBV12-3 or TRBV12-4, the J call TRBJ1-4; D is uncertain. The ends were cut back, 3 bases at V and 8 bases at J, with 13 bases in the middle. CDR3 size: 14 residues. The CDR3 sequence: CASSLTHSVEKLFF. As DNA, the CDR3 is TGTGCCAGCAGTTTGACCCACTCGGTCGAAAAACTGTTTTTT.